This T cell receptor beta chain was retrieved from a study of shared clonotypes between healthy human individuals. Sequencing was performed with immunoSEQ multiplex PCR; in TCRdb, only in-frame clones are kept and a portion is missing. This sample has 2,500,000 or so clones, with approximately 90% found just once. The CDR3 has 15 amino acids. Trimming cost V 2 bases and J 3 bases; bases outside gene matches: 3. Germline lookup yields CDR1 SGHTA and CDR2 FQGNSA. The chain couples TRBV7-2 to TRBJ1-1; 10 nucleotides match TRBD1. The receptor was isolated from a man between 18 and 29 years old in good health. Some clones in this sample may be carry-over from other donors' samples. Material: naive CD4+ T cells from PBMCs. Subset: CD45RA+ positively selected. The CDR3 DNA is TGTGCCAGCAGCTTATACGGACAGGGGGACACTGAAGCTTTCTTT. It translates to CASSLYGQGDTEAFF.